This T cell receptor (beta chain) derives from a study of cytomegalovirus exposure and HLA in healthy donors. In the study overall: Among 398 genotyped donors, around 80% fell in the Caucasian-associated ancestry cluster.

V dropped 5 bases and J dropped 6; count of bases not matched to a gene: 7. The CDR3 extends over 14 amino acids. Germline lookup yields CDR1 MDHEN and CDR2 SYDVKM. Concerning this clone itself: Its target is not known.

This PCR relied on a set of 60 Vbeta primers and 13 Jbeta primers. Only in-frame clones appear in the TCRdb table, and some are missing; sequencing was by immunoSEQ multiplex PCR. The repertoire holds more than 110,000 clones, roughly 76% seen once, with about 3.9% in the top ten. Regarding the study as a whole: CMV serostatus was the sole immune exposure information available. At a 0.05 false discovery rate, a later analysis found some 18,000 TCR beta sequences to be associated with HLA alleles.

Sequencing was done on a sample of PBMCs. The origin of this receptor is a man younger than 30 in good health and CMV-seronegative. V usage is TRBV28 and J usage is TRBJ2-3; 8 bases align to TRBD1. The CDR3 coding sequence is TGTGCCAGCAGTGAACGGACAGGGTTCGATACGCAGTATTTT. This encodes CASSERTGFDTQYF.